This TCR beta chain was retrieved from a study of cytomegalovirus exposure and HLA in healthy donors. Study details: Among over 300 genotyped donors, around 82% fell in the Caucasian-associated ancestry cluster. Study outcomes and limitations: A few V segments could not be told apart, such as TRBV6-2 and TRBV6-3, and were left out. Many donors carried some public TCRs, although rarity characterized most TCR sequences. After further analysis at a later stage, 16,951 TCR beta sequences were associated with HLA alleles at 0.05 false discovery rate.

The PCR ran on 60 Vbeta and 13 Jbeta primers. Only in-frame clones appear in the TCRdb table, and some are missing; sequencing was by immunoSEQ multiplex PCR. The table includes some 180,000 clones, more than 75% detected once. The CDR3 has 12 amino acids. V dropped 5 bases and J dropped 9; count of bases not matched to a gene: 6. Germline V CDR1 and CDR2: MNHNY, SVGAGI (reference sequence). For this clone: What it binds is not known.

The TCR sequence derives from a girl under three years old in good health and CMV-seronegative. Sequencing was performed on PBMCs. This chain uses TRBV6-6 with TRBJ2-7; 8 bases are a match to TRBD1. For the CDR3, the DNA is TGTGCCAGCAGTGACCAGGGGGCGGTGCAGTACTTC. Its translation is CASSDQGAVQYF.